This T cell receptor beta chain was retrieved from a study of T cell repertoires in cytomegalovirus infection. For the study at large: Public TCR beta signatures provided an indication of both CMV infection and a matching HLA type.

Trimming cost V 8 bases and J 1 base; bases outside gene matches: 4. Germline V lookup: CDR1 DFQATT, CDR2 SNEGSKA (reference sequence). CDR3 length: 12 amino acids. Findings of the study overall: In two of eight donors, the top clonotype was HLA-C-restricted CMV-specific. The cumulative frequency of public TCR beta families distinguished individuals who carried CMV together with the relevant HLA.

TCRdb fed the reads into MiXCR, producing one record per CDR3 protein. The sample lists about 140,000 distinct CDR3 sequences, approximately 5.9% occurring once. This clonotype showed up many times. Antigen specificity is unknown. Sequencing was done on a sample of PBMCs. The rearrangement joins TRBV20-1 to TRBJ1-1, with 7 nucleotides matching TRBD1. The receptor's source is a human donor in good health (CMV status not recorded). Some clones in this sample may be carry-over from other donors' samples. The CDR3: CSTRQGNTEAFF. DNA for the CDR3: TGCAGTACCCGACAGGGGAACACTGAAGCTTTCTTT.